The clone carrying this T cell receptor (beta chain) was detected a few times. The antigen remains undetermined. The data stem from a study of CD8 T cells in ankylosing spondylitis. Study-wide findings and caveats: Among TCR beta sequences, a motif of several highly homologous variants appeared characteristic of ankylosing spondylitis blood.

Germline CDR1 is SGHTA and CDR2 is FQGNSA. The CDR3 consists of 17 residues. The V and J ends lost 5 bases and 6 bases, in that order; junction bases with no gene match: 13. One entry per CDR3 protein, called by TCRdb with MiXCR from the 5' RACE reads. The data hold approximately 540,000 distinct CDR3 sequences, with about 13% observed a single time. The J gene is TRBJ2-1, the V gene TRBV7-2, with TRBD1 matching over 10 bases. The sample comprised blood, either unsorted or a sorted T cell fraction (not recorded which). This clonotype originated in a male donor with ankylosing spondylitis. CDR3 sequence (DNA): TGTGCCAGCAGCCGTTTAGGAGGGACAGGGGCCCCCAATGAGCAGTTCTTC. Encoded protein: CASSRLGGTGAPNEQFF.